These T cell receptor beta chains were read from a single sample in a study of Ad26.COV2.S vaccination and SARS-CoV-2 variants. Sequencing was performed with immunoSEQ multiplex PCR; in TCRdb, only in-frame clones are kept and a portion is missing. This table holds 320,000 or so clones, roughly 90% found once. The sample was peripheral blood, taken in a trial of Ad26.COV2.S vaccine versus placebo. Receptors originate from a person aged 18 to 59 who received the Ad26.COV2.S COVID-19 vaccine or a placebo. Both conserved end residues are part of each CDR3. The D gene is left open where the match is weak. The size of a clone is reported for some rows only, either as once, few or many, or as a class for expanded clones.

d_gene	v_gene	abundance	j_gene	CDR3aa	CDR3nt
TRBD2	TRBV3-1/TRBV3-2	-	TRBJ2-2	CASSQEERGYTGELFF	TGTGCCAGCAGCCAAGAAGAGCGGGGGTACACCGGGGAGCTGTTTTTT
-	TRBV27	-	TRBJ2-1	CASSLTGTYNEQFF	TGTGCCAGCAGTTTAACGGGGACATACAATGAGCAGTTCTTC
TRBD1	TRBV3-1/TRBV3-2	-	TRBJ1-1	CASSQLGQGFF	TGTGCCAGCAGCCAGCTGGGACAGGGGTTTTTT
TRBD1	TRBV4-3	-	TRBJ1-6	CASSPTPPDRGYNSPLHF	TGCGCCAGCAGCCCCACGCCCCCGGACAGGGGCTATAATTCACCCCTCCACTTT
-	TRBV5-5	-	TRBJ1-2	CASSLLGTYGYTF	TGTGCCAGCAGCCTCCTAGGGACCTATGGCTACACCTTC
-	TRBV19	-	TRBJ2-1	CASSQNWDVDNEQFF	TGTGCCAGTAGCCAAAACTGGGATGTGGACAATGAGCAGTTCTTC
-	TRBV6-5	-	TRBJ2-1	CASTVRSSYNEQFF	TGTGCCAGCACCGTGCGGAGCTCCTACAATGAGCAGTTCTTC
-	TRBV19	-	TRBJ1-1	CASSTPHTEAFF	TGTGCCAGTAGTACCCCGCACACTGAAGCTTTCTTT
-	TRBV7-2	-	TRBJ1-6	CASTAGGGGGSPLHF	TGTGCCAGCACTGCGGGGGGAGGGGGGGGCTCACCCCTCCACTTT
TRBD1	TRBV6-8	-	TRBJ1-2	CASSNREQGVHGYTF	TGTGCCAGCAGTAACCGGGAACAGGGGGTGCATGGCTACACCTTC
TRBD1	TRBV23-1	few	TRBJ1-3	CASRPTGTEYSGNTIYF	TGCGCCAGCAGACCAACCGGGACAGAATACTCTGGAAACACCATATATTTT
-	TRBV25-1	-	TRBJ1-1	CASSELGTGNTEAFF	TGTGCCAGCAGTGAATTGGGTACAGGGAACACTGAAGCTTTCTTT
-	TRBV15	-	TRBJ2-2	CATMAGFMAGELFF	TGTGCCACCATGGCGGGGTTTATGGCCGGGGAGCTGTTTTTT
TRBD2	TRBV30	-	TRBJ2-4	CAWIPGLAQPPLAKNIQYF	TGTGCCTGGATCCCGGGACTAGCCCAACCCCCTCTAGCCAAAAACATTCAGTACTTC
-	TRBV4-1	-	TRBJ2-5	CASSQEQVGAGTETQYF	TGCGCCAGCAGCCAAGAACAGGTGGGAGCAGGGACAGAGACCCAGTACTTC
TRBD2	TRBV11-2	-	TRBJ2-5	CASSLYSGRETQYF	TGTGCCAGCAGCTTGTACAGCGGGAGGGAGACCCAGTACTTC
-	TRBV13	-	TRBJ2-7	CASSLGGRGPYEQYF	TGTGCCAGCAGCTTAGGAGGTCGGGGTCCCTACGAGCAGTACTTC
-	TRBV7-6	-	TRBJ1-6	CASSQDRFNSPLHF	TGTGCCAGCAGCCAAGACAGATTTAATTCACCCCTCCACTTT
-	TRBV19	-	TRBJ1-2	CASSFSGPARDGYTF	TGTGCCAGTAGCTTCAGTGGGCCGGCCCGTGATGGCTACACCTTC
TRBD1	TRBV7-2	-	TRBJ1-6	CASSSQPTGLSPLHF	TGTGCCAGCAGCTCCCAACCGACAGGGTTGTCACCCCTCCACTTT
-	TRBV4-3	-	TRBJ1-2	CASSQVTGNYGYTF	TGCGCCAGCAGCCAAGTAACAGGGAACTATGGCTACACCTTC
-	TRBV2	-	TRBJ2-5	CASTPRETEETQYF	TGTGCCAGCACCCCCCGGGAAACTGAAGAGACCCAGTACTTC
TRBD2	TRBV7-6	few	TRBJ2-1	CASSLAQGLAGEEQFF	TGTGCCAGCAGCTTAGCCCAAGGACTAGCGGGGGAAGAGCAGTTCTTC
-	TRBV3-1/TRBV3-2	-	TRBJ2-3	CASGRDNQLTDTQYF	TGTGCCAGCGGCCGGGACAACCAACTCACAGATACGCAGTATTTT
-	TRBV6-5	-	TRBJ1-4	CASSPHGWEGKLFF	TGTGCCAGCAGCCCCCACGGGTGGGAAGGAAAACTGTTTTTT
-	TRBV6-5	once	TRBJ1-2	CASTPNPVTPYGYTF	TGTGCCAGCACCCCCAACCCCGTTACCCCCTATGGCTACACCTTC
-	TRBV13	-	TRBJ2-2	CASSLGPMNTGELFF	TGTGCCAGCAGCTTAGGACCGATGAACACCGGGGAGCTGTTTTTT
-	TRBV5-1	-	TRBJ2-3	CASRAGRGQTDTQYF	TGCGCCAGCCGCGCAGGGAGGGGGCAAACAGATACGCAGTATTTT
-	TRBV4-3	-	TRBJ2-3	CASSQRSESTDTQYF	TGCGCCAGCAGCCAAAGGAGCGAGAGCACAGATACGCAGTATTTT
-	TRBV30	-	TRBJ1-1	CALPGPGGAEAFF	TGTGCCTTACCGGGCCCCGGAGGGGCTGAAGCTTTCTTT
TRBD1	TRBV7-8	-	TRBJ1-2	CASSSILGQGARGGYTF	TGTGCCAGCAGCTCTATTCTCGGACAGGGGGCCCGGGGTGGCTACACCTTC
-	TRBV27	-	TRBJ2-1	CASSSRDHRYNEQFF	TGTGCCAGCAGTTCCCGGGACCACCGGTACAATGAGCAGTTCTTC
-	TRBV30	-	TRBJ1-2	CAWSVGFYGYTF	TGTGCCTGGAGTGTAGGATTCTATGGCTACACCTTC